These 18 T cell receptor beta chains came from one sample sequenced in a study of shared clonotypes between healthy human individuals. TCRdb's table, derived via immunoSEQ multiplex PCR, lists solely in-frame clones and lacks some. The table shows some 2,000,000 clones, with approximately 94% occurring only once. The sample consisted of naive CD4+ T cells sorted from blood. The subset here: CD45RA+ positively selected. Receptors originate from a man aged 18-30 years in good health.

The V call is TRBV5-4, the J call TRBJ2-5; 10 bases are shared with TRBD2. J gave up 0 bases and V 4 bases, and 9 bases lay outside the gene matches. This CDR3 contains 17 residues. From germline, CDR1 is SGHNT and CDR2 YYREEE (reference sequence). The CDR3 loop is CASSPVSGGPYQETQYF. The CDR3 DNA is TGTGCCAGCAGCCCCGTTAGCGGGGGGCCGTACCAAGAGACCCAGTACTTC.

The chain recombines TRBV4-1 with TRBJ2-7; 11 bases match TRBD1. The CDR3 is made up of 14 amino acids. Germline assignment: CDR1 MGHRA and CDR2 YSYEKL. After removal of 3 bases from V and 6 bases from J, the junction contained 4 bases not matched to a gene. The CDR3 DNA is TGCGCCAGCAGCCACCCCGGGACAGGGGGCGAGCAGTACTTC. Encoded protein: CASSHPGTGGEQYF.

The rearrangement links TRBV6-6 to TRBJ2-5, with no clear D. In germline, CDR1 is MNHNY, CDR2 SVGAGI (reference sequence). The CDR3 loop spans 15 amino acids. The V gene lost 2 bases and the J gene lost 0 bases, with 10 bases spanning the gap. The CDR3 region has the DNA TGTGCCAGCAGTTACCCGGAGAAGTACCAAGAGACCCAGTACTTC. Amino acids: CASSYPEKYQETQYF.

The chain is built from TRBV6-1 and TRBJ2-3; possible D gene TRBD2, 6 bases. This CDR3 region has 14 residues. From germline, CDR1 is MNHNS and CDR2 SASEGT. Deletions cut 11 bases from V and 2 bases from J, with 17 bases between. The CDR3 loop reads CAGGASGNTDTQYF. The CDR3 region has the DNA TGTGCCGGCGGGGCAAGTGGGAACACAGATACGCAGTATTTT.

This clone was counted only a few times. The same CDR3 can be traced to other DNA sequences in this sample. This chain's CDR3 is CAWSIQGNTIYF. Here the CDR3 DNA reads TGTGCCTGGTCGATACAGGGAAACACCATATATTTT. The gene calls are TRBV30 and TRBJ1-3, with D hard to call. The CDR3 totals 12 residues. Trimming removed 5 bases at V and 4 bases at J, with 9 bases between. Germline assignment: CDR1 GTSNPN and CDR2 SVGIG (reference sequence).

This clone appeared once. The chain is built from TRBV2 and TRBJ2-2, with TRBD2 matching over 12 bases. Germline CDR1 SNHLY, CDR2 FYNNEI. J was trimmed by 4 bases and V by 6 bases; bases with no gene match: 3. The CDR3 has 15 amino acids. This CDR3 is CASRVTSGGTGELFF. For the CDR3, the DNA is TGTGCCAGCAGAGTGACTAGCGGGGGCACCGGGGAGCTGTTTTTT. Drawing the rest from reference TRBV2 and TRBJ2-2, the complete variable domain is EPEVTQTPSHQVTQMGQEVILRCVPISNHLYFYWYRQILGQKVEFLVSFYNNEISEKSEIFDDQFSVERPDGSNFTLKIRSTKLEDSAMYFCASRVTSGGTGELFFGEGSRLTVL.

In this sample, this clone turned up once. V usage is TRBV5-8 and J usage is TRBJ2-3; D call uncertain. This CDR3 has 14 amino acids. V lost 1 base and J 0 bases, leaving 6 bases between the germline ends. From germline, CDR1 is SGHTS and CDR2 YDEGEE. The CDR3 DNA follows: TGTGCCAGCAGCTTGAATTGGAGCACAGATACGCAGTATTTT. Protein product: CASSLNWSTDTQYF.

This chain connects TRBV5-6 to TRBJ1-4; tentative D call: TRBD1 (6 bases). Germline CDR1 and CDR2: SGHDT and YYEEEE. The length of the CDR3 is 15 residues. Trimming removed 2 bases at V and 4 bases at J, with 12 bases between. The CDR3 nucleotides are TGTGCCAGCAGCTTTTGGGGGCGGGGTAATGAAAAACTGTTTTTT. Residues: CASSFWGRGNEKLFF.

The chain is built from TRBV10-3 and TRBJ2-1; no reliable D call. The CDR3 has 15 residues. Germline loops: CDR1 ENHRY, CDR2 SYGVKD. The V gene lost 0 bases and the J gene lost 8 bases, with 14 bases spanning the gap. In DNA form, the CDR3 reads TGTGCCATCAGTGAGTCCTGGTCCACCAGCGATGAGCAGTTCTTC. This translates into CAISESWSTSDEQFF.

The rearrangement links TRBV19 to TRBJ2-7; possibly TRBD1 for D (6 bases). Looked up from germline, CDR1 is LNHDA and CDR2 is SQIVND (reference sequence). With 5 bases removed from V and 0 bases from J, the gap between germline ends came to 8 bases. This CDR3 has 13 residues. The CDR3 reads CASSLQGSYEQYF. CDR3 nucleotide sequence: TGTGCCAGTAGTTTACAGGGCTCCTACGAGCAGTACTTC.

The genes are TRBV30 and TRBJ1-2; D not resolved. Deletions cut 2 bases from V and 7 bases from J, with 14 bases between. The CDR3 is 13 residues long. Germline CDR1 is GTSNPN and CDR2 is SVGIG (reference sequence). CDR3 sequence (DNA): TGTGCCTGGAGTCGCGCCGAGGGTTCTGGCTACACCTTC. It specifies CAWSRAEGSGYTF.

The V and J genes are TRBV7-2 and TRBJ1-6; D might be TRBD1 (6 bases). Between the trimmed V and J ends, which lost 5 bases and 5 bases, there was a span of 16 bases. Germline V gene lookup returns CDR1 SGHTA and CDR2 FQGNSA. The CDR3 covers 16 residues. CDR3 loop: CASSPLTGQNNSPLHF. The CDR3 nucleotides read TGTGCCAGCAGCCCTCTGACAGGCCAGAATAATTCACCCCTCCACTTT.

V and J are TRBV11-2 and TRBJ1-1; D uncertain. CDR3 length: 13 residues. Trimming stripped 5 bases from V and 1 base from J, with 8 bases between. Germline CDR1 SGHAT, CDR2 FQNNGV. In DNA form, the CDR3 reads TGTGCCAGCAGCATGGCGAAGAACACTGAAGCTTTCTTT. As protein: CASSMAKNTEAFF.

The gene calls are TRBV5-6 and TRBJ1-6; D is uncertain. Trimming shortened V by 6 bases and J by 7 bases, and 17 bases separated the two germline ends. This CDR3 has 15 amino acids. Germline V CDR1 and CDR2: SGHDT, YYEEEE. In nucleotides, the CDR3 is TGTGCCAGCAACCTCGGACCACTACCGAATTCACCCCTCCACTTT. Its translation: CASNLGPLPNSPLHF.

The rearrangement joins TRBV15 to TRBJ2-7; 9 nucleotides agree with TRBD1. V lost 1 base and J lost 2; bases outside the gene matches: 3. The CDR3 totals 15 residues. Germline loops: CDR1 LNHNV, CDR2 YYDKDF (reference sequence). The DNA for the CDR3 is TGTGCCACCAGCAGAGCACAGGGGGCAGCCTACGAGCAGTACTTC. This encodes CATSRAQGAAYEQYF. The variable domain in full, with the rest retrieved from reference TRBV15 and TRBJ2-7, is DAMVIQNPRYQVTQFGKPVTLSCSQTLNHNVMYWYQQKSSQAPKLLFHYYDKDFNNEADTPDNFQSRRPNTSFCFLDIRSPGLGDTAMYLCATSRAQGAAYEQYFGPGTRLTVT.

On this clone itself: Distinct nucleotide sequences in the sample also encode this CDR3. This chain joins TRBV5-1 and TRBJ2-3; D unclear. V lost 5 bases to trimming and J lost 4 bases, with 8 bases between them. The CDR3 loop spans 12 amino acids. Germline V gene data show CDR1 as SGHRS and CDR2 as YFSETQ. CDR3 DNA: TGCGCCAGCAGTTCTCCAGCAGATACGCAGTATTTT. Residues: CASSSPADTQYF.

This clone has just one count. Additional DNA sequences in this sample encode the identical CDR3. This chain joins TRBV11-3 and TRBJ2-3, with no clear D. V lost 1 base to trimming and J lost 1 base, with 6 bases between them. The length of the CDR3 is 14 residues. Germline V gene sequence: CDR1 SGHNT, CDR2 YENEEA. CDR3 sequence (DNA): TGTGCCAGCAGCTTAGGGCAGGGCACAGATACGCAGTATTTT. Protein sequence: CASSLGQGTDTQYF.

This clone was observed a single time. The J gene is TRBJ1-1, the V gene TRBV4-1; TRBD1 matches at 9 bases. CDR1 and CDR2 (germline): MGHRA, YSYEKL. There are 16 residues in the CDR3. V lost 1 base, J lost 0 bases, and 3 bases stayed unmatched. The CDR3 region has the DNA TGCGCCAGCAGCCAAGGTACAGGGGGCATGAACACTGAAGCTTTCTTT. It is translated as CASSQGTGGMNTEAFF.